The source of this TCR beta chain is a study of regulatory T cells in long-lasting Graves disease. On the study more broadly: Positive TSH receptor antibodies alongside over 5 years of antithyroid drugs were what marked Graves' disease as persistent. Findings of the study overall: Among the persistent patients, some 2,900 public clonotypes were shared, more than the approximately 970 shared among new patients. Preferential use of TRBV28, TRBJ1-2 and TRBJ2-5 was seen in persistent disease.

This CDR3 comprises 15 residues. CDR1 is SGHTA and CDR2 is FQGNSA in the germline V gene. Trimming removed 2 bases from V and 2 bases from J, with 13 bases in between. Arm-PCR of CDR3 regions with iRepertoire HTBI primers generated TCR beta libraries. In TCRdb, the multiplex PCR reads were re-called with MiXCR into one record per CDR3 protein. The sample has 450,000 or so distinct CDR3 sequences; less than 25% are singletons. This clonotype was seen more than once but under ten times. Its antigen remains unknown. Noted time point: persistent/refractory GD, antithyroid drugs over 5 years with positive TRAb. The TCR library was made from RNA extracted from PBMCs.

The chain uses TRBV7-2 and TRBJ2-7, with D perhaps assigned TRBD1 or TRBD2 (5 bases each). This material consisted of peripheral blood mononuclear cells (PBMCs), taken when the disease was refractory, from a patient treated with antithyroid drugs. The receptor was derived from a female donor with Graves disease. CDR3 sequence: CASSLIGTQAYEQYF. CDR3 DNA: TGTGCCAGCAGCTTAATTGGGACCCAGGCCTACGAGCAGTACTTC.